The clone carrying this T cell receptor beta chain was found a few times. Its antigen remains unidentified. The data were obtained in a study of cytomegalovirus exposure and HLA in healthy donors. Whole-study results and caveats: Presence/absence analyses took donor sequencing depth as roughly uniform.

The CDR3 consists of 15 residues. Trimming removed 4 bases from V and 5 bases from J; junction bases left unmatched: 10. The V gene's germline CDR1 is SGDLS and CDR2 YYNGEE. Primers: 60 Vbeta forward and 13 Jbeta reverse. Repertoires were generated with immunoSEQ multiplex PCR, while TCRdb's copy carries only in-frame clones and drops some. This table has about 90,000 clones, 70% to 75% appearing once. The source of this sequence is a young woman in good health and CMV-seropositive. V gene TRBV9 combines with J gene TRBJ1-1; 8 positions agree with TRBD1. Sequenced: PBMCs. CDR3 sequence: CASSPGGRGPTEAFF. In DNA, the CDR3 is TGTGCCAGCAGCCCCGGGGGCAGGGGGCCGACTGAAGCTTTCTTT.